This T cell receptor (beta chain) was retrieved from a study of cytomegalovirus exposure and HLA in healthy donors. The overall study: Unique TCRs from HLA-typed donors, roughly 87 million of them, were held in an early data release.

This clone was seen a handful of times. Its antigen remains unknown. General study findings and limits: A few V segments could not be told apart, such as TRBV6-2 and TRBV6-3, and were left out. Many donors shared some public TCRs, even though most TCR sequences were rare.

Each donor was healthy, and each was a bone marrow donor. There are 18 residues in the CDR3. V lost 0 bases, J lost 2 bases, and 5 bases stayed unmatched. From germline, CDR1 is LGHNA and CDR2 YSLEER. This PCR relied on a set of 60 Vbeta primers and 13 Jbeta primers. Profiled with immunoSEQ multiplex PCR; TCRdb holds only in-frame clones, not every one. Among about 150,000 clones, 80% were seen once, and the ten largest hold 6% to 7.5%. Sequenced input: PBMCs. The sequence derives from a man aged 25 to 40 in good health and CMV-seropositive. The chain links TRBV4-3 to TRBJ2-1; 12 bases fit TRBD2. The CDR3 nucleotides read TGCGCCAGCAGCCAAGATTGGGCTAGCGGGGGGGCCTACAATGAGCAGTTCTTC. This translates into CASSQDWASGGAYNEQFF.